These 17 T cell receptor beta chains originate from one sample sequenced in a study of control samples from healthy donors and cancer patients (dated by TCRdb to the early 2020s). The library was made by the immunoSEQ multiplex PCR assay. TCRdb limited this immuneACCESS table to in-frame rearrangements with V and J called. A share of clones is missing; checked studies link under half to unresolved V genes, and the rest is unexplained. The sample has some 130,000 clones on record, about 91% of them singletons. Around 8.1% of the sample lies in the top ten. The material sequenced was blood. These receptors originate from a man aged 18 to 29 in good health.

Notes on this clone: One end of the junction is discordant with germline, which a read error may explain. This chain uses TRBV11-2 with TRBJ2-3, with 10 nucleotides matching TRBD2. The CDR3 is made up of 17 amino acids. Germline assignment: CDR1 SGHAT and CDR2 FQNNGV. Here the CDR3 reads CVSSLDLAGVGTDTQYF. The CDR3 nucleotides read TGTGTCAGCAGCTTAGACCTAGCGGGGGTGGGCACAGATACGCAGTATTTT. Full variable domain (outside the CDR3, taken from reference TRBV11-2 and TRBJ2-3): EAGVAQSPRYKIIEKRQSVAFWCNPISGHATLYWYQQILGQGPKLLIQFQNNGVVDDSQLPKDRFSAERLKGVDSTLKIQPAKLEDSAVYLCVSSLDLAGVGTDTQYFGPGTRLTVL.

A single count supports this clone. The chain employs TRBV19 and TRBJ2-1; 10 bases fit TRBD1. This CDR3 comprises 13 residues. With 1 base clipped from V and 9 bases from J, the junction kept 0 bases outside the gene matches. CDR1 is LNHDA and CDR2 is SQIVND in the germline V gene (reference sequence). The chain's CDR3 is CASSIGDRGEQFF. The CDR3 nucleotides are TGTGCCAGTAGTATAGGGGACAGGGGTGAGCAGTTCTTC.

The chain combines TRBV4-1 with TRBJ1-1; possibly TRBD1 for D (5 bases). The V gene lost 4 bases and the J gene lost 1 base, with 13 bases spanning the gap. Germline values: CDR1 MGHRA, CDR2 YSYEKL. The CDR3 covers 15 residues. CDR3 DNA: TGCGCCAGCAGCCTTACCTCGGGGCAGAACACTGAAGCTTTCTTT. Its protein product is CASSLTSGQNTEAFF.

On this clone: This specimen includes other DNA sequences encoding the same CDR3. The rearrangement joins TRBV5-1 to TRBJ2-7; D may be TRBD1 (6 bases). The V end lost 4 bases, the J end lost 2 bases, and 16 bases lay between the germline ends. Germline V lookup: CDR1 SGHRS, CDR2 YFSETQ. CDR3 length equals 15 residues. The DNA for the CDR3 is TGCGCCAGCAGCCTACAGACAGGATCTACCTACGAGCAGTACTTC. Protein product: CASSLQTGSTYEQYF. Complete variable domain (other parts from reference TRBV5-1 and TRBJ2-7): KAGVTQTPRYLIKTRGQQVTLSCSPISGHRSVSWYQQTPGQGLQFLFEYFSETQRNKGNFPGRFSGRQFSNSRSEMNVSTLELGDSALYLCASSLQTGSTYEQYFGPGTRLTVT.

V and J are TRBV12-3 or TRBV12-4 and TRBJ1-2; no definite D call. Deletions cut 5 bases from V and 0 bases from J, with 4 bases between. This CDR3 region has 12 residues. The CDR3, as DNA: TGTGCCAGCAGTCCCGCTAACTATGGCTACACCTTC. Translated: CASSPANYGYTF.

The V gene is TRBV7-9, the J gene TRBJ1-3, with D uncertain. The CDR3 is made up of 13 amino acids. Trimming removed 9 bases from V and 2 bases from J, with 11 bases in between. Germline V CDR1 and CDR2: SEHNR, FQNEAQ (reference sequence). CDR3 sequence reads: CASDNGAGNTIYF. The CDR3 DNA reads TGTGCCAGTGATAATGGAGCTGGAAACACCATATATTTT.

Only a few counts were recorded for this clone. The V call is TRBV5-1, the J call TRBJ2-7, with D unresolved. The CDR3 is made up of 15 amino acids. Germline V CDR1 and CDR2: SGHRS, YFSETQ. V was cut by 4 bases and J by 0 bases, with 14 bases left in between. CDR3 residues: CASSPGGANSYEQYF. The CDR3 nucleotides read TGCGCCAGCAGCCCGGGCGGAGCGAACTCCTACGAGCAGTACTTC. The full variable domain, with the rest looked up from reference TRBV5-1 and TRBJ2-7, is KAGVTQTPRYLIKTRGQQVTLSCSPISGHRSVSWYQQTPGQGLQFLFEYFSETQRNKGNFPGRFSGRQFSNSRSEMNVSTLELGDSALYLCASSPGGANSYEQYFGPGTRLTVT.

The rearrangement links TRBV6-2 or TRBV6-3 to TRBJ2-7, with D hard to call. CDR1 MNHEY and CDR2 SVGEGT come from the germline V gene. This CDR3 has 13 amino acids. Trimming removed 4 bases from V and 7 bases from J, with 14 bases in between. The DNA for the CDR3 is TGTGCCAGCAGTTCTAGGGATCATTGGGAGCAGTACTTC. It encodes CASSSRDHWEQYF.

The V and J genes are TRBV10-3 and TRBJ1-3, with a weak D call TRBD1 (5 bases). Trimming left V 7 bases short and J 0 bases short, with 10 bases between. The V gene's germline CDR1 is ENHRY and CDR2 SYGVKD. The CDR3 is 14 residues long. The DNA of the CDR3 is TGTGCCATCAACCCAGGGCGCTCTGGAAACACCATATATTTT. This translates into CAINPGRSGNTIYF.

This clone has just one count. The chain uses TRBV15 and TRBJ1-3; no clear D gene. This CDR3 region has 17 residues. From germline, CDR1 is LNHNV and CDR2 YYDKDF (reference sequence). V lost 3 bases, J lost 0 bases, and 15 bases lay in between. CDR3 in amino acids: CATSRDQAYSSGNTIYF. CDR3 nucleotides: TGTGCCACCAGCAGGGACCAGGCTTACTCCTCTGGAAACACCATATATTTT.

The V and J genes are TRBV10-3 and TRBJ2-5; TRBD1 matches at 12 bases. V dropped 6 bases and J dropped 2; count of bases not matched to a gene: 7. The length of the CDR3 is 16 residues. CDR1 is ENHRY, CDR2 SYGVKD, per germline. This CDR3 is CAIRTGTGGSQETQYF. CDR3 coding DNA: TGTGCCATCAGGACCGGGACAGGGGGCTCTCAAGAGACCCAGTACTTC.

The rearrangement joins TRBV6-5 to TRBJ1-3; D perhaps matches TRBD1 (6 bases). Germline CDR1 MNHEY, CDR2 SVGAGI. V was trimmed by 5 bases and J by 4 bases, leaving 9 bases between them. The CDR3 is made up of 13 amino acids. The CDR3 bases are TGTGCCAGCAGTCCCGGACAGGGAAACACCATATATTTT. As protein: CASSPGQGNTIYF.

Here the CDR3 reads CAWSIEGVGGSREQYF. For the CDR3, the DNA is TGTGCCTGGAGCATAGAGGGGGTCGGGGGTTCGAGAGAGCAGTACTTC. This rearrangement joins TRBV30 to TRBJ2-7; D may match TRBD1 or TRBD2 (6 bases each). V dropped 3 bases and J dropped 7 bases, with 25 bases sitting between them. The CDR3 covers 16 residues. Per the germline V gene, CDR1 is GTSNPN and CDR2 is SVGIG (reference sequence).

A few counts support this clone. This chain joins TRBV12-5 and TRBJ1-1; perhaps TRBD1 as D (5 bases). The CDR3 is 15 amino acids. Trimming removed 5 bases at V and 4 bases at J, with 17 bases between. Germline V CDR1 and CDR2: LGHNT, FRNRAP. This chain's CDR3 is CASGPQGLAGTEAFF. CDR3 sequence (DNA): TGTGCTAGTGGTCCCCAGGGACTAGCGGGCACTGAAGCTTTCTTT.

The chain employs TRBV5-1 and TRBJ1-2; weak D call: TRBD1 (5 bases). The V gene's germline CDR1 is SGHRS and CDR2 YFSETQ. The CDR3 length is 17 residues. The V and J ends lost 0 bases and 3 bases respectively, with 18 bases between them. The CDR3 reads CASSLGGSRTTDYGYTF. CDR3 nucleotide sequence: TGCGCCAGCAGCTTGGGGGGGTCTCGGACAACCGACTATGGCTACACCTTC.

The V and J genes are TRBV21-1 and TRBJ1-2. TRBV21-1 is a known pseudogene. The CDR3 loop spans 16 amino acids. The CDR3 DNA sequence: TGTGCCAGCAGCAAACGAGGAGACGGAGCTAACTATGGCTACACCTTC. This gives the protein CASSKRGDGANYGYTF.

The chain uses TRBV7-3 and TRBJ2-7, with 8 positions matching TRBD1. This CDR3 is 14 amino acids long. Per germline, CDR1 SGHTA and CDR2 FQGTGA. V lost 5 bases, J lost 3 bases, and 6 bases stayed unmatched. Here the CDR3 reads CASSLLGTGYEQYF. The CDR3 DNA reads TGTGCCAGCAGCCTACTAGGGACAGGCTACGAGCAGTACTTC.